A selection of T cell receptor beta chains follows, all from one sample in a study of CD8 T cells in ankylosing spondylitis. TCRdb re-called the 5' RACE reads with MiXCR, one entry per CDR3 protein. The sample records around 28,000 distinct CDR3 sequences, under 40% being singletons. The source material was synovial fluid, either unsorted or a sorted T cell fraction (not recorded which). Receptors originate from a male donor with ankylosing spondylitis. The CDR3 runs from the conserved cysteine through the conserved F or W.

V gene: TRBV10-2; J gene: TRBJ1-5; CDR3 protein: CASSQGEGEPQHF
V gene: TRBV6-1; J gene: TRBJ1-1; CDR3 protein: CASRPGQGPNTEAFF
V gene: TRBV30; J gene: TRBJ1-2; CDR3 protein: CAWRVMDPENYGYTF
V gene: TRBV12-3/TRBV12-4; J gene: TRBJ2-3; CDR3 protein: CASSWSQDTQYF
V gene: TRBV4-1; J gene: TRBJ2-2; CDR3 protein: CASSFRTSGGNTGELFF
V gene: TRBV5-6; J gene: TRBJ2-2; CDR3 protein: CASSSDGQGFAGELFF
V gene: TRBV7-8; J gene: TRBJ2-1; CDR3 protein: CASSSPLESSGIYNEQFF
V gene: TRBV7-8; J gene: TRBJ2-5; CDR3 protein: CASNNRVRGAHSETQYF
V gene: TRBV27; J gene: TRBJ2-7; CDR3 protein: CASSPQGTWYEQYF
V gene: TRBV20-1; J gene: TRBJ2-5; CDR3 protein: CSARDQAPGGSIGETQYF
V gene: TRBV24-1; J gene: TRBJ1-2; CDR3 protein: CATSGEGQNYGYTF
V gene: TRBV3-1; J gene: TRBJ1-2; CDR3 protein: CASSQDLAANYGYTF
V gene: TRBV20-1; J gene: TRBJ2-3; CDR3 protein: CSAKGGRKDIPPDTQYF
V gene: TRBV4-2; J gene: TRBJ2-2; CDR3 protein: CASSQDAGGPGELFF
V gene: TRBV11-1; J gene: TRBJ2-1; CDR3 protein: CASRGGHEQFF